This T cell receptor beta chain was identified during a study of radiation and T cells in renal cell carcinoma. Germline values: CDR1 SGHRS, CDR2 YFSETQ. CDR3 length: 14 residues. Between the trimmed V and J ends, which lost 2 bases and 1 base, there was a span of 6 bases. With regard to this clone: Its antigen remains unidentified.

Study-wide findings and caveats: In blood, top tumor clones expanded by 2 weeks, shrinking by 4.

The data were produced by immunoSEQ multiplex PCR, yet TCRdb's version contains in-frame clones alone and is incomplete. The sample yields about 77,000 clones, around four fifths seen once. The time point denotes: blood 4 weeks post-SBRT, at nephrectomy. The treatment: 15 Gy SBRT to primary tumor, nephrectomy 4 weeks later. This TCR was recovered from a woman between 55 and 75 years old with renal cell carcinoma. This chain connects TRBV5-1 to TRBJ1-4; D might be TRBD1 (5 bases). Here the sequenced sample was blood, taken from a patient whose treatment included radiotherapy and nephrectomy. The CDR3 here is CASSFGGTNEKLFF. CDR3 DNA: TGCGCCAGCAGCTTCGGGGGAACTAATGAAAAACTGTTTTTT.